This T cell receptor beta chain was sequenced for a study of cytomegalovirus exposure and HLA in healthy donors. This clone came up a few times. PCR involved 60 Vbeta and 13 Jbeta primers. The assay was immunoSEQ multiplex PCR, and TCRdb's table has in-frame clones only and misses some. Of 200,000 to 250,000 clones detected, 60% to 80% appear once; the ten largest clones hold 1.8%. With 5 bases removed from V and 0 bases from J, the gap between germline ends came to 19 bases. The CDR3 length is 17 residues. The germline gives CDR1 MNHEY, CDR2 SMNVEV (reference sequence). The receptor comes from a woman younger than 45 in good health and CMV-seronegative. The rearrangement links TRBV27 to TRBJ2-5; D is ambiguous. Sequenced: PBMCs. CDR3 sequence reads: CASSRTAYQVHQETQYF. DNA for the CDR3: TGTGCCAGCAGTCGAACCGCCTACCAAGTACACCAAGAGACCCAGTACTTC.